The 11 T cell receptor beta chains listed next were all sequenced from one sample in a study of PD-L1 blockade in urothelial cancer. Time point in this sample: pretreatment peripheral blood. TCRdb keeps only in-frame clones here, not all; method: immunoSEQ multiplex PCR. The sample shows 84,000 or so clones, under 90% of them seen only once. The sequencing used PBMCs, collected around atezolizumab (anti-PD-L1) treatment. The receptors here all came from a man between 60 and 75 years old with urothelial cancer.

About this clone: The same CDR3 arises from other DNA sequences in this sample as well. This sequence joins TRBV4-1 and TRBJ1-5; 9 bases match TRBD1. The CDR3 is 16 residues long. Germline lookup yields CDR1 MGHRA and CDR2 YSYEKL. With 0 bases clipped from V and 3 bases from J, the junction kept 3 bases outside the gene matches. The CDR3 DNA is TGCGCCAGCAGCCAAGATGGGACAGGGTCCAATCAGCCCCAGCATTTT. Protein: CASSQDGTGSNQPQHF.

This clone was picked up one time. This chain connects TRBV29-1 to TRBJ2-5; D may be TRBD2 (5 bases). Per the germline V gene, CDR1 is SQVTM and CDR2 is ANQGSEA. CDR3 length equals 11 residues. V lost 6 bases to trimming and J lost 6 bases, with 11 bases between them. The CDR3 spells CSVRTGKTQYF. DNA of the CDR3: TGCAGCGTGAGAACGGGGAAGACCCAGTACTTC.

This chain uses TRBV9 with TRBJ2-1; 9 nucleotides agree with TRBD2. The CDR3 totals 17 residues. Germline V lookup: CDR1 SGDLS, CDR2 YYNGEE. After removal of 0 bases from V and 6 bases from J, the junction contained 10 bases not matched to a gene. The CDR3 protein is CASSVAGGGRASNEQFF. Written as DNA, the CDR3 is TGTGCCAGCAGCGTAGCTGGGGGCGGGAGGGCCTCCAATGAGCAGTTCTTC.

This clone is deemed medium-sized. V is TRBV27 and J is TRBJ1-1; 10 nucleotides match TRBD1. The CDR3 runs to 16 residues. The J segment lost 2 bases and the V segment lost 3 bases, leaving 6 bases of the junction unmatched. From germline, CDR1 is MNHEY and CDR2 SMNVEV (reference sequence). The CDR3 loop is CASSFLGDRGNTEAFF. CDR3 coding DNA: TGTGCCAGCAGTTTCCTTGGGGACAGGGGCAACACTGAAGCTTTCTTT.

V gene TRBV5-1 combines with J gene TRBJ1-2; D call uncertain. CDR1 SGHRS and CDR2 YFSETQ come from the germline V gene. This CDR3 is 13 amino acids long. V lost 0 bases to trimming and J lost 8 bases, with 11 bases between them. CDR3 protein: CASSLDWGGGYTF. The CDR3 region has the DNA TGCGCCAGCAGCTTGGACTGGGGAGGGGGCTACACCTTC.

The chain recombines TRBV5-1 with TRBJ1-2, with unresolved D. This CDR3 comprises 12 residues. The germline V gene encodes CDR1 SGHRS and CDR2 YFSETQ. Trimming took 7 bases from V and 4 from J, leaving 11 bases between them. The CDR3 DNA reads TGCGCCAGCGGCCCGCCTGGCTATGGCTACACCTTC. Its protein is CASGPPGYGYTF.

The J gene is TRBJ2-3, the V gene TRBV7-2; D gene uncertain. Germline V gene data show CDR1 as SGHTA and CDR2 as FQGNSA. Trimming shortened V by 1 base and J by 1 base, and 9 bases separated the two germline ends. CDR3 length: 15 residues. The DNA of the CDR3 is TGTGCCAGCAGCTTAGTGTCCGCAGGCACAGATACGCAGTATTTT. Protein: CASSLVSAGTDTQYF.

The DNA of the CDR3 is TGTGCCAGTAGTGCCCGGACAGGGGGAGACTATGGCTACACCTTC. Translated: CASSARTGGDYGYTF. This chain connects TRBV19 to TRBJ1-2; 10 positions match TRBD1. V was pared by 5 bases and J by 3 bases, with 6 bases of the junction left unmatched. The CDR3 consists of 15 residues. CDR1 LNHDA and CDR2 SQIVND come from the germline V gene (reference sequence).

The chain links TRBV5-4 to TRBJ2-1; TRBD2 agrees at 7 bases. J gave up 0 bases and V 0 bases, and 3 bases lay outside the gene matches. Germline V gives CDR1 SGHNT, CDR2 YYREEE (reference sequence). The CDR3 consists of 16 residues. For the CDR3, the DNA is TGTGCCAGCAGCTTGGGACAGCGGGGCTCCTACAATGAGCAGTTCTTC. It codes for CASSLGQRGSYNEQFF.

The chain uses TRBV9 and TRBJ2-7; 9 bases are shared with TRBD1. The CDR3 covers 15 residues. V was clipped by 3 bases and J by 4 bases; unmatched bases: 8. The germline V gene encodes CDR1 SGDLS and CDR2 YYNGEE. The CDR3 DNA is TGTGCCAGCAGCGCCACGGGACAGGGTGGATACGAGCAGTACTTC. As protein: CASSATGQGGYEQYF.

This clone was detected once. The chain carries TRBV6-5 and TRBJ2-2; D not certain. In germline, CDR1 is MNHEY, CDR2 SVGAGI. Trimming shortened V by 2 bases and J by 5 bases, and 3 bases separated the two germline ends. The CDR3 has 12 residues. The CDR3 bases are TGTGCCAGCAGTTACCTTACCGGGGAGCTGTTTTTT. Translation gives CASSYLTGELFF.